These 26 T cell receptor beta chains share one sample of origin, sequenced in a study of blood T cell repertoires in COVID-19. Here immunoSEQ multiplex PCR was the method, and the copy in TCRdb shows in-frame clones only, minus some. The top ten clones hold approximately 2.3% of a sample with roughly 120,000 clones, 75% to 90% of them seen once. Sequenced sample: peripheral blood. The receptors shown here come from a man aged 30 to 45 with acute or convalescent COVID-19.

This sequence joins TRBV12-3 or TRBV12-4 and TRBJ1-1, with D maybe TRBD1 (5 bases). V lost 3 bases and J lost 10, with 15 bases in between. The CDR3 sequence is 13 residues long. The CDR3 sequence is CASSFFPGQGAFF. CDR3 DNA sequence: TGTGCCAGCAGTTTTTTCCCAGGGCAAGGAGCTTTCTTT.

This sequence joins TRBV7-2 and TRBJ2-1; 10 nucleotides agree with TRBD2. Per the germline V gene, CDR1 is SGHTA and CDR2 is FQGNSA. V lost 1 base to trimming and J lost 7 bases; unmatched junction nucleotides: 7. The CDR3 runs 16 residues. The CDR3 DNA sequence: TGTGCCAGCAGCTTAGTTCCGCTAGCGGGAGTAAATGAGCAGTTCTTC. Residues: CASSLVPLAGVNEQFF.

The CDR3: CASSLRTSYNYGYTF. In DNA, the CDR3 is TGTGCCAGCAGCTTAAGGACTTCCTATAACTATGGCTACACCTTC. The chain joins TRBV7-9 to TRBJ1-2, with D uncertain. The germline V gene encodes CDR1 SEHNR and CDR2 FQNEAQ (reference sequence). V shed 2 bases and J shed 1 base, with 11 bases lying between them. The CDR3 runs to 15 residues.

This clone is a singleton in its sample. This sequence joins TRBV19 and TRBJ1-1; D may be TRBD1 (6 bases). The CDR3 spans 16 residues. Germline V gives CDR1 LNHDA, CDR2 SQIVND (reference sequence). The V end lost 3 bases, the J end lost 4 bases, and 18 bases lay between the germline ends. The CDR3 nucleotides are TGTGCCAGTAGTATCTCTCATCGGGACATCTTCACTGAAGCTTTCTTT. Protein: CASSISHRDIFTEAFF.

The rearrangement joins TRBV4-1 to TRBJ2-3; 10 bases align to TRBD2. The CDR3 is made up of 17 amino acids. Germline CDR1 is MGHRA and CDR2 is YSYEKL. Unmatched junction bases numbered 7, after V lost 2 bases and J lost 2 bases. CDR3 loop: CASSQIQSGRVTDTQYF. DNA for the CDR3: TGCGCCAGCAGCCAAATCCAAAGCGGGAGGGTCACAGATACGCAGTATTTT.

This clone was detected only a few times. The rearrangement uses TRBV28 and TRBJ1-4; tentatively, D is TRBD1 (5 bases). The CDR3 spans 15 residues. Deletions cut 3 bases from V and 1 base from J, with 9 bases between. The germline V gene has CDR1 MDHEN and CDR2 SYDVKM. The CDR3 DNA is TGTGCCAGCAGTTTTCAGGGTAAAACTAATGAAAAACTGTTTTTT. Amino acids: CASSFQGKTNEKLFF.

The chain recombines TRBV30 with TRBJ1-6; no definite D call. The CDR3 is made up of 11 amino acids. V lost 2 bases and J 8 bases, leaving 4 bases between the germline ends. Germline V gene data show CDR1 as GTSNPN and CDR2 as SVGIG (reference sequence). CDR3 coding DNA: TGTGCCTGGAGTCAGGATTCACCCCTCCACTTT. It codes for CAWSQDSPLHF.

V usage is TRBV6-1 and J usage is TRBJ2-7; D might be TRBD1 (5 bases). CDR3 length: 13 residues. The V end was cut by 3 bases, the J end by 5 bases, with 11 bases between. CDR1 and CDR2 from the germline V gene are MNHNS and SASEGT. The CDR3 loop reads CASSEFGRDEQYV. The CDR3 coding sequence is TGTGCCAGCAGTGAGTTCGGCAGGGACGAGCAGTACGTC.

The genes are TRBV30 and TRBJ2-3; tentatively, D is TRBD2 (5 bases). V lost 7 bases and J lost 9, with 20 bases in between. The germline gives CDR1 GTSNPN, CDR2 SVGIG (reference sequence). CDR3 length equals 13 residues. CDR3 amino acids: CASRETAKSTQYF. CDR3 coding DNA: TGTGCCTCCCGGGAAACAGCCAAATCGACGCAGTATTTT.

For the CDR3, the DNA is TGCGCCAGCAGCCAAGATTGGGGGGGCTTTGAGACCCAGTACTTC. Amino acid sequence: CASSQDWGGFETQYF. V gene TRBV4-3 combines with J gene TRBJ2-5, with D perhaps matching TRBD2 (7 bases). V was cut by 0 bases and J by 5 bases, with 13 bases left in between. Germline loops: CDR1 LGHNA, CDR2 YSLEER. The CDR3 runs 15 residues.

This clone was detected only once. The chain recombines TRBV6-5 with TRBJ1-2; no clear D gene. CDR1 MNHEY and CDR2 SVGAGI come from the germline V gene. This CDR3 is 13 amino acids long. V shed 4 bases and J shed 6 bases, with 12 bases lying between them. CDR3 protein: CASSLVGTDGYTF. The CDR3 DNA reads TGTGCCAGCAGTTTAGTCGGTACGGATGGCTACACCTTC.

The V and J genes are TRBV19 and TRBJ2-7; D possibly corresponds to TRBD1 (6 bases). This CDR3 has 13 residues. The germline V and J ends were trimmed by 10 bases and 0 bases, with 13 bases remaining between them. Germline lookup yields CDR1 LNHDA and CDR2 SQIVND (reference sequence). CDR3 loop: CANRNRDSYEQYV. DNA of the CDR3: TGTGCCAATAGGAACAGGGACTCCTACGAGCAGTACGTC.

V usage is TRBV4-3 and J usage is TRBJ2-1, with 7 bases lining up with TRBD2. CDR1 and CDR2 from the germline V gene are LGHNA and YSLEER. The V segment lost 0 bases and the J segment 8 bases; nucleotides outside the gene matches: 13. This CDR3 region has 17 residues. The CDR3 DNA follows: TGCGCCAGCAGCCAAGATCGAGGATGGGGGGGGTATGATGAGCAGTTCTTC. Protein: CASSQDRGWGGYDEQFF.

The rearrangement links TRBV16 to TRBJ1-1; TRBD1 agrees at 12 bases. CDR1 KGHSY and CDR2 FQNENV come from the germline V gene. V shed 1 base and J 5 bases; nucleotides not matched to a gene: 11. CDR3 length: 18 amino acids. The CDR3 loop is CASSQWMGQGARGTEAFF. CDR3 nucleotides: TGTGCCAGCAGCCAATGGATGGGACAGGGGGCAAGAGGGACTGAAGCTTTCTTT.

The rearrangement links TRBV19 to TRBJ2-7; D possibly corresponds to TRBD1 (6 bases). Germline V CDR1 and CDR2: LNHDA, SQIVND (reference sequence). This CDR3 region has 14 residues. V lost 7 bases and J lost 0, with 13 bases in between. CDR3: CASKGTQSSYEQYF. The CDR3 nucleotides read TGTGCCAGTAAGGGGACACAAAGCTCCTACGAGCAGTACTTC.

The chain couples TRBV4-1 to TRBJ2-2, with 11 nucleotides matching TRBD2. CDR3 size: 20 residues. V was clipped by 4 bases and J by 4 bases; unmatched bases: 17. Per the germline V gene, CDR1 is MGHRA and CDR2 is YSYEKL. The CDR3 reads CASSRTLTSGVDRATGELFF. CDR3 sequence (DNA): TGCGCCAGCAGCCGAACCTTGACTAGCGGGGTCGATCGGGCCACCGGGGAGCTGTTTTTT.

CDR3 residues: CASSQDRDRGLGYTF. Here the CDR3 DNA reads TGTGCCAGCAGCCAAGATCGGGACAGGGGGCTCGGCTACACCTTC. This sequence joins TRBV4-2 and TRBJ1-2; the match to TRBD1 covers 12 bases. The length of the CDR3 is 15 residues. Germline CDR1 LGHNA, CDR2 YNFKEQ. V was clipped by 0 bases and J by 8 bases; unmatched bases: 4.

This clone was detected only once. The V gene is TRBV27, the J gene TRBJ2-5, with TRBD2 matching over 10 bases. The germline V gene encodes CDR1 MNHEY and CDR2 SMNVEV (reference sequence). CDR3 size: 15 residues. V lost 6 bases to trimming and J lost 4 bases; unmatched junction nucleotides: 8. The CDR3 region is CASSLSGRAGETQYF. The CDR3 nucleotides are TGTGCCAGCAGCCTGAGCGGGAGGGCCGGAGAGACCCAGTACTTC.

V gene TRBV7-2 combines with J gene TRBJ1-2, with D uncertain. This CDR3 is 15 amino acids long. V lost 1 base and J lost 4, with 13 bases in between. Germline values: CDR1 SGHTA, CDR2 FQGNSA. The chain's CDR3 is CASSLGVDYSYGYTF. The CDR3 bases are TGTGCCAGCAGCTTAGGCGTAGACTACAGCTATGGCTACACCTTC.

This chain uses TRBV11-2 with TRBJ1-4; D is uncertain. Trimming took 1 base from V and 3 from J, leaving 9 bases between them. The CDR3 has 15 amino acids. Germline CDR1 is SGHAT and CDR2 is FQNNGV. The CDR3 DNA is TGTGCCAGCAGCTTAGCGGAGGGATCTAATGAAAAACTGTTTTTT. Translation: CASSLAEGSNEKLFF.

The chain joins TRBV16 to TRBJ2-1; D might be TRBD1 (5 bases). V lost 1 base and J lost 7, with 8 bases in between. CDR1 and CDR2 from the germline V gene are KGHSY and FQNENV. CDR3 length equals 13 residues. The CDR3 nucleotides read TGTGCCAGCAGCCAATTAGGGGCGAATGAGCAGTTCTTC. Encoded protein: CASSQLGANEQFF.

This clone was picked up a small number of times. The chain has TRBV6-5 and TRBJ1-2; weak D call: TRBD1 (5 bases). This CDR3 is 15 amino acids long. Trimming pared 7 bases from V and 8 bases from J, leaving 23 bases between. Germline CDR1 and CDR2: MNHEY and SVGAGI. The CDR3 spells CASNLGLARAGGYTF. The CDR3 nucleotides read TGTGCCAGCAACCTGGGGTTGGCCAGGGCGGGGGGCTACACCTTC.

The V and J genes are TRBV27 and TRBJ1-2; D is possibly TRBD1 (5 bases). V was shortened by 5 bases and J by 6 bases, with 19 bases between the two germline ends. CDR1 is MNHEY, CDR2 SMNVEV, per germline (reference sequence). The CDR3 spans 15 residues. This chain's CDR3 is CASSLNGGDRDGYTF. CDR3 in DNA: TGTGCCAGCAGTCTGAACGGGGGGGACCGTGATGGCTACACCTTC.

The chain couples TRBV5-8 to TRBJ2-7; D is uncertain. Germline V gene sequence: CDR1 SGHTS, CDR2 YDEGEE. The germline V and J ends were trimmed by 1 base and 1 base, with 9 bases remaining between them. This CDR3 is 14 amino acids long. CDR3 in amino acids: CASSLNSGSYEQYF. CDR3 DNA sequence: TGTGCCAGCAGCTTGAATTCAGGATCCTACGAGCAGTACTTC.

The CDR3 spells CASSIGQEIYTGELFF. CDR3 in DNA: TGTGCCAGCAGCATCGGACAGGAGATCTACACCGGGGAGCTGTTTTTT. This sequence joins TRBV9 and TRBJ2-2; 7 bases line up with TRBD1. Per germline, CDR1 SGDLS and CDR2 YYNGEE. CDR3 length equals 16 residues. The V gene end was trimmed by 4 bases and the J gene end by 3 bases; junction bases not matched to a gene: 9.

The J gene is TRBJ2-7, the V gene TRBV13; TRBD1 aligns across 9 bases. The CDR3 consists of 15 residues. Germline-derived CDR1 and CDR2 are PRHDT and FYEKMQ (reference sequence). Germline trimming cut 5 bases from V and 6 bases from J; bases unmatched to any gene: 11. The CDR3 region is CASSPRPGQGIEQYF. As DNA, the CDR3 is TGTGCCAGCAGCCCCAGACCGGGACAGGGCATCGAGCAGTACTTC. The entire variable domain, with the rest obtained from reference TRBV13 and TRBJ2-7, is as follows: AAGVIQSPRHLIKEKRETATLKCYPIPRHDTVYWYQQGPGQDPQFLISFYEKMQSDKGSIPDRFSAQQFSDYHSELNMSSLELGDSALYFCASSPRPGQGIEQYFGPGTRLTVT.